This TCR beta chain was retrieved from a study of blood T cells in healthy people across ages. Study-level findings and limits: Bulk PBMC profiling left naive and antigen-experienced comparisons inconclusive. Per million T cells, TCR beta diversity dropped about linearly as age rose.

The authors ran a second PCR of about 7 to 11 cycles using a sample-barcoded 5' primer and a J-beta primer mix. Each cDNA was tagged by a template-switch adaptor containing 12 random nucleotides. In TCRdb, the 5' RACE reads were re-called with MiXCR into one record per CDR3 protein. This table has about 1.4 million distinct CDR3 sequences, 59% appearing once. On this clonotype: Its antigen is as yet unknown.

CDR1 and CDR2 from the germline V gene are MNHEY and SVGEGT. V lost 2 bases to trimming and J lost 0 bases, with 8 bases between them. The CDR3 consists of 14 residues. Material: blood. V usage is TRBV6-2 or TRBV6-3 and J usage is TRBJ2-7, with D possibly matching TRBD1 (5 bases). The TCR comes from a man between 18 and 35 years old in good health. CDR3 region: CASSYGALSYEQYF. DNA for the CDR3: TGTGCCAGCAGTTACGGGGCTCTCTCCTACGAGCAGTACTTC.